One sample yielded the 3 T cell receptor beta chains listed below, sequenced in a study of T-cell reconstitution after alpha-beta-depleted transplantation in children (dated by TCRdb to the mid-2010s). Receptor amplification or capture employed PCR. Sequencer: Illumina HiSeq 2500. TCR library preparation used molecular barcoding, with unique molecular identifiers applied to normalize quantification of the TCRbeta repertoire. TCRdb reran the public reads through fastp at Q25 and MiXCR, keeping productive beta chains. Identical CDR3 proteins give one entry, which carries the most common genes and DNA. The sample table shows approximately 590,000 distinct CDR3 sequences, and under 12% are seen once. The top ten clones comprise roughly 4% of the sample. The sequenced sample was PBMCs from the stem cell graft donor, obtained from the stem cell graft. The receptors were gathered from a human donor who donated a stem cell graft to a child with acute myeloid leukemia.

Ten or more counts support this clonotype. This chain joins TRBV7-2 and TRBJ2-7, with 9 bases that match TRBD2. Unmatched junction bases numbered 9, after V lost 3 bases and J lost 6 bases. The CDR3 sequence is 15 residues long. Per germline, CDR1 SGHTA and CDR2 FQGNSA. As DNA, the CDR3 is TGTGCCAGCAGCTTCCGGGGGCTAGCGGGATCCGAGCAGTACTTC. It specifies CASSFRGLAGSEQYF. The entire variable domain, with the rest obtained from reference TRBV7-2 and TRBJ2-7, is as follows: GAGVSQSPSNKVTEKGKDVELRCDPISGHTALYWYRQSLGQGLEFLIYFQGNSAPDKSGLPSDRFSAERTGGSVSTLTIQRTQQEDSAVYLCASSFRGLAGSEQYFGPGTRLTVT.

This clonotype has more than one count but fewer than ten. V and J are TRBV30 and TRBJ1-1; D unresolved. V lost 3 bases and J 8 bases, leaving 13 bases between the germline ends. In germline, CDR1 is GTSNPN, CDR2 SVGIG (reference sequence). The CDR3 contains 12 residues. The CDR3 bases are TGTGCCTGGAGCGAGGGCGGCCCCGAAGCTTTCTTT. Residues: CAWSEGGPEAFF.

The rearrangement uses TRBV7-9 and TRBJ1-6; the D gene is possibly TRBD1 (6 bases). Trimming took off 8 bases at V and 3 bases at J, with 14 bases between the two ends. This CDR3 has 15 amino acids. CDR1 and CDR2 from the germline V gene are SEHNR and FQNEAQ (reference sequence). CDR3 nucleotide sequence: TGTGCCAGCCGCGGAGAGGGGGACTATAATTCACCCCTCCACTTT. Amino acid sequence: CASRGEGDYNSPLHF.